Below are 9 T cell receptor beta chains sequenced from a single sample in a study of T cells after posttransplantation cyclophosphamide. Assay: immunoSEQ multiplex PCR; the TCRdb copy retains only in-frame clones and omits some. The sample consists of roughly 9,900 clones, more than 75% of them appearing once. Cyclophosphamide on days +3 and +4 followed busulfan-fludarabine conditioning and a marrow graft. Specimen: CD4+ T cells sorted from PBMCs, collected after allogeneic stem cell transplant with posttransplant cyclophosphamide. The receptors derive from a male patient between 25 and 40 years old who received an allogeneic stem cell transplant from a related donor, was CMV-positive, and had acute GVHD only. Some T cells may have originated in the graft donor.

The table lists this clone with a few counts. CDR3 in amino acids: CASSYSAVPYGYTF. The CDR3 DNA reads as TGTGCCAGCAGTTACTCTGCAGTTCCCTATGGCTACACCTTC. This chain links TRBV6-5 with TRBJ1-2; no definite D call. Per the germline V gene, CDR1 is MNHEY and CDR2 is SVGAGI. This CDR3 contains 14 residues. V was clipped by 0 bases and J by 4 bases, with 9 bases between them.

Notes on this clone: At one end the junction does not follow the germline gene, possibly because of a read error. The V gene is TRBV5-4, the J gene TRBJ2-7; the match to TRBD2 covers 7 bases. This CDR3 spans 14 amino acids. The V gene's germline CDR1 is SGHNT and CDR2 YYREEE (reference sequence). CDR3 in amino acids: CASSRGAGDRLKHF. The CDR3 DNA follows: TGTGCCAGCAGCCGTGGGGCGGGGGACCGACTGAAGCACTTC.

This chain uses TRBV6-4 with TRBJ1-1; possible D gene TRBD1, 6 bases. V was shortened by 6 bases and J by 1 base, with 12 bases between the two germline ends. The CDR3 extends over 14 amino acids. Germline V gene sequence: CDR1 MRHNA, CDR2 SNTAGT. The CDR3 region is CASRPDRQNTEAFF. CDR3 sequence (DNA): TGTGCCAGCAGACCCGACAGGCAGAACACTGAAGCTTTCTTT.

The chain joins TRBV18 to TRBJ2-2, with D perhaps TRBD2 (5 bases). CDR3 length: 15 amino acids. V lost 1 base to trimming and J lost 7 bases, with 13 bases between them. From germline, CDR1 is KGHSH and CDR2 LQKENI. The CDR3, as DNA: TGTGCCAGCTCACCACAGAATAGCGTTAACGGGGAGCTGTTTTTT. Translated: CASSPQNSVNGELFF.

The V call is TRBV5-4, the J call TRBJ1-4, with TRBD1 identical over 7 bases. The CDR3 loop spans 14 amino acids. Germline trimming cut 0 bases from V and 6 bases from J; bases unmatched to any gene: 2. Per germline, CDR1 SGHNT and CDR2 YYREEE (reference sequence). CDR3 region: CASSLEGADEKLFF. CDR3 sequence (DNA): TGTGCCAGCAGCTTGGAGGGGGCGGATGAAAAACTGTTTTTT.

The DNA for the CDR3 is TGTGCCAGCTCCCGGGACAGGGGGCGCGGGGGCTACACCTTC. Residues: CASSRDRGRGGYTF. The chain carries TRBV18 and TRBJ1-2; 12 bases line up with TRBD1. This CDR3 spans 14 amino acids. Germline V CDR1 and CDR2: KGHSH, LQKENI. The V and J ends lost 6 bases and 8 bases, in that order; junction bases with no gene match: 7.

The V gene is TRBV9, the J gene TRBJ2-3; 8 bases align to TRBD2. Germline V gene data show CDR1 as SGDLS and CDR2 as YYNGEE. The CDR3 is 18 residues long. V dropped 4 bases and J dropped 3; count of bases not matched to a gene: 16. The CDR3 sequence is CASSRGGMVAGLTDTQYF. CDR3 sequence (DNA): TGTGCCAGCAGCCGAGGGGGAATGGTAGCGGGGTTGACAGATACGCAGTATTTT.

This clone appeared a single time. The chain recombines TRBV7-2 with TRBJ1-2, with 10 bases aligning to TRBD1. The CDR3 extends over 15 amino acids. Germline CDR1 and CDR2: SGHTA and FQGNSA. V was pared by 5 bases and J by 3 bases, with 6 bases of the junction left unmatched. CDR3 nucleotide sequence: TGTGCCAGCAGCGAAGGGACAGGGGAGCACTATGGCTACACCTTC. This sequence encodes CASSEGTGEHYGYTF.

The genes are TRBV28 and TRBJ1-2, with D uncertain. The CDR3 length is 13 residues. Trimming took off 10 bases at V and 3 bases at J, with 15 bases between the two ends. Germline assignment: CDR1 MDHEN and CDR2 SYDVKM. The chain's CDR3 is CAIKNGVDYGYTF. CDR3 nucleotide sequence: TGTGCCATCAAAAACGGGGTGGACTATGGCTACACCTTC.